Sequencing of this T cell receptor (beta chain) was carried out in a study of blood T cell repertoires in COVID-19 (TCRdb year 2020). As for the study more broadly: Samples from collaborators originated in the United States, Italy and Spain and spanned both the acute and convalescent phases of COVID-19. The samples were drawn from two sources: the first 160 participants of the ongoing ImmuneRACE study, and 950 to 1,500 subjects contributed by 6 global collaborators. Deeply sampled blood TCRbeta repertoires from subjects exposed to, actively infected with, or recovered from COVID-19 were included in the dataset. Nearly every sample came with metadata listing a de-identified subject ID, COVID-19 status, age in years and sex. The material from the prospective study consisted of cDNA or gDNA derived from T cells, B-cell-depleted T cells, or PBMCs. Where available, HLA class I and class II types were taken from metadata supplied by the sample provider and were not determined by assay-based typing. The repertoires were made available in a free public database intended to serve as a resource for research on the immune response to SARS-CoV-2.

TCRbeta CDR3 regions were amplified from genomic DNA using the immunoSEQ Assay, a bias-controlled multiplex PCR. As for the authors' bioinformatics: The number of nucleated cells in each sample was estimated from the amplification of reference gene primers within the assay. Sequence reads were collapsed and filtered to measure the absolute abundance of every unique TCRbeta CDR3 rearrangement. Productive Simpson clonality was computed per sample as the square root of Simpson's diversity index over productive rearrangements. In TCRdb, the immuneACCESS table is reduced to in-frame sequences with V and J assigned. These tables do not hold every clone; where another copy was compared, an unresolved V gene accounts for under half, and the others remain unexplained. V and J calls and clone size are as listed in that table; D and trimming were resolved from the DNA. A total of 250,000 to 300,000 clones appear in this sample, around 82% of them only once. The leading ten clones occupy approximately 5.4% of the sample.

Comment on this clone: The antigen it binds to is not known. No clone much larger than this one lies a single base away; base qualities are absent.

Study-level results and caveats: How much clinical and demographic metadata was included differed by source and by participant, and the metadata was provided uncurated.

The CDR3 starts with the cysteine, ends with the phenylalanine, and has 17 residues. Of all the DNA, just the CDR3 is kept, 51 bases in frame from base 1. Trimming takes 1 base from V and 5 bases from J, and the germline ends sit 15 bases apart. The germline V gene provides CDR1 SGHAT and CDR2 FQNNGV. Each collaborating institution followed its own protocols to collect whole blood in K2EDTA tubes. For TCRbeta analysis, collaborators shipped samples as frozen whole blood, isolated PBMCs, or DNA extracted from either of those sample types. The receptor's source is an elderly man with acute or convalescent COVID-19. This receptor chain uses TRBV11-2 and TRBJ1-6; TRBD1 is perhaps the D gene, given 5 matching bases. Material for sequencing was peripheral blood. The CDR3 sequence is CASSLVGGTGHNSPLHF. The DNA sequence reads TGTGCCAGCAGCTTAGTAGGCGGGACGGGTCATAATTCACCCCTCCACTTT.